This T cell receptor beta chain stems from a study of cytomegalovirus exposure and HLA in healthy donors. Overall study results and limits: Rarity marked most TCR sequences, yet some public TCRs occurred in many donors. Based on reports, TCR beta sequences accurately predicted HLA-A and HLA-B alleles for most subjects.

Primers: 60 Vbeta forward and 13 Jbeta reverse. Clones were sequenced by immunoSEQ multiplex PCR, and TCRdb holds only the in-frame ones, with some missing. The sample shows 130,000 or so clones, around 75% of them seen only once. Looked up from germline, CDR1 is LGHNA and CDR2 is YSLEER. V shed 2 bases, J shed 8 bases, and the junction held 8 bases outside the gene matches. This CDR3 spans 16 amino acids. This clone occurred once. Its cognate antigen is unknown. The chain combines TRBV4-3 with TRBJ2-1; TRBD1 matches at 11 bases. Sequencing input: PBMCs. The TCR originated in a woman aged 45-65 years in good health and CMV-seropositive. Written as DNA, the CDR3 is TGCGCCAGCAGCCAACTAGGCGGGACAGGGGGTTATGAGCAGTTCTTC. This encodes CASSQLGGTGGYEQFF.